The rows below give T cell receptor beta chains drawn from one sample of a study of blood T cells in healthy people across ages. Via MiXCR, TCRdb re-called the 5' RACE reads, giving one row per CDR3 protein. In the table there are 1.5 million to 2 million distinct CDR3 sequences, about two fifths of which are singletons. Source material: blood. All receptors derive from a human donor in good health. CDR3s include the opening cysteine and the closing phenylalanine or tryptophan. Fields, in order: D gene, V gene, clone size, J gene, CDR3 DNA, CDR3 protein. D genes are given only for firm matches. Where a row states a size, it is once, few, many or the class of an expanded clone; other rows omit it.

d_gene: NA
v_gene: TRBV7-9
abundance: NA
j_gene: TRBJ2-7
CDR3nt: TGTGCCAGCAGCTCTGGTCCCCAGTGGCAGTACTTC
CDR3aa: CASSSGPQWQYF

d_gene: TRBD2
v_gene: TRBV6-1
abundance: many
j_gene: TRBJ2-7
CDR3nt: TGTGCCAGCAGAACCTATAGCGGGGCCTCCTACGAGCAGTACTTC
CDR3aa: CASRTYSGASYEQYF

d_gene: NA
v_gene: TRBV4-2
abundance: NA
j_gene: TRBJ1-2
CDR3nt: TGTGCCAGCAGCCAAGGGGTGACTCAATCCTATGGCTACACCTTC
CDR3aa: CASSQGVTQSYGYTF

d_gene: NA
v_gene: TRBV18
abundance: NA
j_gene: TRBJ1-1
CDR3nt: TGTGCCAGCTCACCAACCCCAGGGGACACTGAAGCTTTCTTT
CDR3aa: CASSPTPGDTEAFF

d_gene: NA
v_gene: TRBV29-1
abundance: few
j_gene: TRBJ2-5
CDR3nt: TGCAGCGTTGAAAGTCAGGGCCAAGAGACCCAGTACTTC
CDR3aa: CSVESQGQETQYF

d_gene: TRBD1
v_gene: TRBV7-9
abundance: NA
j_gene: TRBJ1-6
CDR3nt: TGTGCCAGCAGGGCGAGCACAGGGGGATCTAATTCACCCCTCCACTTT
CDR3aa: CASRASTGGSNSPLHF

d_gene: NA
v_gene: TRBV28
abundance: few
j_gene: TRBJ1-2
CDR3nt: TGTGCCAGCAGCCTCCGAATGGTAACTGATGGCTACACCTTC
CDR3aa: CASSLRMVTDGYTF

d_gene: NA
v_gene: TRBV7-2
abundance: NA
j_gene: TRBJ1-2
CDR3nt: TGTGCCAGCAGCTTAGTATCGGGAGGCTATGGCTACACCTTC
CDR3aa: CASSLVSGGYGYTF

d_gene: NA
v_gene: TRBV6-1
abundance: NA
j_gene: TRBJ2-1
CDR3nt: TGTGCCAGCAGGTATAGGGGCGTCTACAATGAGCAGTTCTTC
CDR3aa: CASRYRGVYNEQFF

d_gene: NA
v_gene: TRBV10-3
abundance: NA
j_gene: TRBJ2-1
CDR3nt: TGTGCCATCAGTGAGTCGAAAGGATCCCTCCCGGGTGAGCAGTTCTTC
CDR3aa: CAISESKGSLPGEQFF

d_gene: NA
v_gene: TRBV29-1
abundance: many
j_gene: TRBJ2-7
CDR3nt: TGCAGCGCCCACCTTGGCGGCTACGAGCAGTACTTC
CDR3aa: CSAHLGGYEQYF

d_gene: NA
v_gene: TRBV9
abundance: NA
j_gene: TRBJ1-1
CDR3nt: TGTGCCAGCAGCGTAGGTCCACTAGGGCGCCCTGAAGCTTTCTTT
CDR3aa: CASSVGPLGRPEAFF

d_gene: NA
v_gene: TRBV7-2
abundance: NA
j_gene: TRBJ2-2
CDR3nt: TGTGCCAGCAGCTTAGACAGCGTTTCTACGAACACCGGGGAGCTGTTTTTT
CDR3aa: CASSLDSVSTNTGELFF

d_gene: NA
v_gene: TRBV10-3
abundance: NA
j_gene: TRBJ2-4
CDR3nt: TGTGCCATCAGTGAGTCGAACGGAAGCATTCAGTACTTC
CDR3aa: CAISESNGSIQYF

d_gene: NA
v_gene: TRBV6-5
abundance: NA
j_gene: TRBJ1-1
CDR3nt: TGTGCCAGCAGTGCCCTGGGAGGGCGGACTGAAGCTTTCTTT
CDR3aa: CASSALGGRTEAFF

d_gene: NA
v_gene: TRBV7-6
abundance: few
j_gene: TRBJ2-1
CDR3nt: TGTGCCAGCAGCTTAGTGGTGGGGGACTCCCCCTACAATGAGCAGTTCTTC
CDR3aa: CASSLVVGDSPYNEQFF

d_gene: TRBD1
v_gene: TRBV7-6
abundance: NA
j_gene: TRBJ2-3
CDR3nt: TGTGCCAGCAGCCAGGGGACAGGTCCCCATACGCAGTATTTT
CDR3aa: CASSQGTGPHTQYF

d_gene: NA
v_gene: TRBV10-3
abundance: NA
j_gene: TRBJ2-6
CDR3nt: TGTGCCATCCTTCCATTCCCTACTACTGGGGCCAACGTCCTGACTTTC
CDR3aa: CAILPFPTTGANVLTF

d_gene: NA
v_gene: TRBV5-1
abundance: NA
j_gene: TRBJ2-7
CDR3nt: TGCGCCAGCAGCTTTTCACTAGTCGGGTACGAGCAGTACTTC
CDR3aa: CASSFSLVGYEQYF

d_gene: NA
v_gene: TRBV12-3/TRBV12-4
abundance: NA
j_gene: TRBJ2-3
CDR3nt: TGTGCCAGCAGTTTCAGGGAAAAACTGTATTTT
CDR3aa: CASSFREKLYF

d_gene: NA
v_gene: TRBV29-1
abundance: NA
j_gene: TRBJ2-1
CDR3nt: TGCAGCGTTGGAATCAGGGACGGTGAGCAGTTCTTC
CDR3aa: CSVGIRDGEQFF

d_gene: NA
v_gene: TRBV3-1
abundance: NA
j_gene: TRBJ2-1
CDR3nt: TGTGCCAGCAGCCAGAGGACTAAATACAATGAGCAGTTCTTC
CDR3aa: CASSQRTKYNEQFF

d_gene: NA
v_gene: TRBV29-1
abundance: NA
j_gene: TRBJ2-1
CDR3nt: TGCAGCGTTGACTTAGGCTGTCTATCCTACAATGAGCAGTTCTTC
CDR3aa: CSVDLGCLSYNEQFF

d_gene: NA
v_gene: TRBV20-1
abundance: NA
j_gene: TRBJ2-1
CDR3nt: TGCAGTGCTAGAGATCCCATTTACAATGAGCAGTTCTTC
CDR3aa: CSARDPIYNEQFF

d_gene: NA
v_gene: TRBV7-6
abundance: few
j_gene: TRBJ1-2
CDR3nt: TGTGCCAGCAGCTTAGGCGGGGGGTTGGATGGCTACACCTTC
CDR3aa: CASSLGGGLDGYTF

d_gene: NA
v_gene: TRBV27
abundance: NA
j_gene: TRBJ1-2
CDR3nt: TGTGCCAGCAGTTCCTCTTGGGGGGAGAAAGGCTACACCTTC
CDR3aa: CASSSSWGEKGYTF

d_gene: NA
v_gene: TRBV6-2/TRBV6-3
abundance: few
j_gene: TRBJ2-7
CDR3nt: TGTGCCAGCACCCCATCAGAGGGGGGCCACGAGCAGTACTTC
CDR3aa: CASTPSEGGHEQYF

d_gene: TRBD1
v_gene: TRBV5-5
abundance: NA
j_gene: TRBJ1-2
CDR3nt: TGTGCCAGCAGCTCGGACAGGGTGGAAAACTATGGCTACACCTTC
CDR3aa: CASSSDRVENYGYTF

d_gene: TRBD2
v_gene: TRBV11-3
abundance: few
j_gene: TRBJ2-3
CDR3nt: TGTGCCAGCTCATCCCTCAGCGGGGATGGAAAAAGCACAGATACGCAGTATTTT
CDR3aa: CASSSLSGDGKSTDTQYF

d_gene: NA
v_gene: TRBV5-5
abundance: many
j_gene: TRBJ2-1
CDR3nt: TGTGCCAGCAGCTCCACCGTAGGTAGCCGATATGAGCAGTTCTTC
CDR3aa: CASSSTVGSRYEQFF

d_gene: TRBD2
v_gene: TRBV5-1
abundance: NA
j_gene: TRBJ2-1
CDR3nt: TGCGCCAGCAGCTTGGAGTCTAGCGGGGGGTACAATGAGCAGTTCTTC
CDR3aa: CASSLESSGGYNEQFF

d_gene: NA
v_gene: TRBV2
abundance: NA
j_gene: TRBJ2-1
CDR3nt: TGTGCCAGCACCGAACTTTCTTACAATGAGCAGTTCTTC
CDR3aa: CASTELSYNEQFF

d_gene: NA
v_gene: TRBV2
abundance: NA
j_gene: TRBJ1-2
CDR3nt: TGTGCCAGCATATTAGCACCCGTCTATGGCTACACCTTC
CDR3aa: CASILAPVYGYTF

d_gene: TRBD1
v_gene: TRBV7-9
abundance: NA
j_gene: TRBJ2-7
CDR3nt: TGTGCCAGCAGCTCGGGAACCCTTACAGGGGTGTCCTACGAGCAGTACTTC
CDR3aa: CASSSGTLTGVSYEQYF

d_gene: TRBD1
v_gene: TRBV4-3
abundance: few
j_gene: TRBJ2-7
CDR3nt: TGCGCCAGCAGCCGAGCCCCACAGGGGGCGGCTACCGAGCAGTACTTC
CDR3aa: CASSRAPQGAATEQYF

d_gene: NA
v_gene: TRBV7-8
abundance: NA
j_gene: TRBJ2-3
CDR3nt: TGTGCCAGCAGCTCGGATTACCAGGAGCTCACAGATACGCAGTATTTT
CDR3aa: CASSSDYQELTDTQYF

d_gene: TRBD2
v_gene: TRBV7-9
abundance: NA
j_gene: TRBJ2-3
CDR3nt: TGTGCCAGCAGCTCATCGAGCGGGGGCGGGACAGATACGCAGTATTTT
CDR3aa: CASSSSSGGGTDTQYF

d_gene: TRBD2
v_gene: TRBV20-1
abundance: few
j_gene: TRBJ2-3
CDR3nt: TGCAGTACGACACTAGCGGGGGGGTTCACAGATACGCAGTATTTT
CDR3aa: CSTTLAGGFTDTQYF

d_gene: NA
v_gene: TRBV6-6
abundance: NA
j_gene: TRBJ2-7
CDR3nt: TGTGCCAGCAGCCCCCAGGGTAGTACCTACGAGCAGTACTTC
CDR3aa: CASSPQGSTYEQYF

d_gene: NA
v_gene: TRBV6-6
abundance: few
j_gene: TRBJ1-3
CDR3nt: TGTGCCAGCAGTTACTCTAGCCAGGGCCCTGGAAACACCATATATTTT
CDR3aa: CASSYSSQGPGNTIYF

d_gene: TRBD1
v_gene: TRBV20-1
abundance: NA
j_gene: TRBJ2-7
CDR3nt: TGCAGTGCTCCTGCCCTGACGACAGGGGTTTCTTCCTACGAGCAGTACTTC
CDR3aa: CSAPALTTGVSSYEQYF

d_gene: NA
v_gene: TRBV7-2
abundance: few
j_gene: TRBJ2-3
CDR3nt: TGTGCCAGCAGCTTTGAGGGTACGCAGTATTTT
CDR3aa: CASSFEGTQYF

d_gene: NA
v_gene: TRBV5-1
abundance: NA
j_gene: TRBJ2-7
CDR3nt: TGTGCCAGCAGTCTCCTGGGACAAACCTACGAGCAGTACTTC
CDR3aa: CASSLLGQTYEQYF

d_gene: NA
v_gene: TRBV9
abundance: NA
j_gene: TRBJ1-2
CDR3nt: TGTGCCAGCAGCGGTTTGGGTTCTGCTCGTGGCTACACCTTC
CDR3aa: CASSGLGSARGYTF

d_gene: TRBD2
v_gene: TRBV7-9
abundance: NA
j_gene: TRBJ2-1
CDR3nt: TGTGCCAGCAGCTTCGTCCCGGGACTAGCGGGGGGCGGGTACAATGAGCAGTTCTTC
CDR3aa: CASSFVPGLAGGGYNEQFF

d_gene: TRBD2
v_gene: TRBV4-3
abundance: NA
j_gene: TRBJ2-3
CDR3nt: TGCGCCAGCAGCCAAGATCTTAGTGGGGGGGGCACAGATACGCAGTATTTT
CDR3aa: CASSQDLSGGGTDTQYF

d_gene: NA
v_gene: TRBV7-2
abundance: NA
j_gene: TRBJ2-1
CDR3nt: TGTGCCAGCAGTGGTCTCCAAAGGGCTTACAATGAGCAGTTCTTC
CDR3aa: CASSGLQRAYNEQFF

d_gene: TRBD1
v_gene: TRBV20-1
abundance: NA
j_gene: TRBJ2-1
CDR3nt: TGCAGTGCTAGAGATGGGGGGGGACAGGGACTGTACAATGAGCAGTTCTTC
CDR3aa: CSARDGGGQGLYNEQFF

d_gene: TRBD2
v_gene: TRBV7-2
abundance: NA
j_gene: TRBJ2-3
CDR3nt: TGTGCCAGCAGCATGACTAGCGGGGGGGTAGATACGCAGTATTTT
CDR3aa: CASSMTSGGVDTQYF

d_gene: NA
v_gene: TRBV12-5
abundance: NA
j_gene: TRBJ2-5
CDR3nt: TGTGCTAGTGGTTCCCCAAGAGGTGGGGAGACCCAGTACTTC
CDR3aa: CASGSPRGGETQYF

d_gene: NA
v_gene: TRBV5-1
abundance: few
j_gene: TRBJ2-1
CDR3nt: TGCGCCAGCAGCTTGGGCGGTCCGGGGGCCATGCAGTTCTTC
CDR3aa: CASSLGGPGAMQFF

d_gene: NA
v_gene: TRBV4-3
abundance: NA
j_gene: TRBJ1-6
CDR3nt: TGCGCCAGCAGCCAACCGGGACTTAATTCACCCCTCCACTTT
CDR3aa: CASSQPGLNSPLHF

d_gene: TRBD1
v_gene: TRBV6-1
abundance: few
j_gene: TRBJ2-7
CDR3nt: TGTGTCAGCAGTGCCGGGACAGGCTACGAGCAGTACTTC
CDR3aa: CVSSAGTGYEQYF

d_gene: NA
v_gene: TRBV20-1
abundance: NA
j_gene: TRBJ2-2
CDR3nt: TGCAGTGCTAGGCCGCGGCTGAACACCGGGGAGCTGTTTTTT
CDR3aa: CSARPRLNTGELFF

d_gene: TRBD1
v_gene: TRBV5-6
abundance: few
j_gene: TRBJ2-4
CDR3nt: TGTGCCAGCAGCTTGGAACCGGGGACAGGTCACATGTACTTC
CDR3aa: CASSLEPGTGHMYF

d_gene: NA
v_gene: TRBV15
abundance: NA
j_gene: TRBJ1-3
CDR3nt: TGTGCCACCAGCATCGATTCTGGAAACACCATATATTTT
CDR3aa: CATSIDSGNTIYF

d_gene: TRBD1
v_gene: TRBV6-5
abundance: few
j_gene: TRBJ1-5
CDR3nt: TGTGCCAGCAGTTACGGGACAGACCTAAATCAGCCCCAGCATTTT
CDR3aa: CASSYGTDLNQPQHF

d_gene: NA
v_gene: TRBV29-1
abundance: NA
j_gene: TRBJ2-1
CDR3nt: TGCAGCGTTGAGGACTCCTTCGCGAACAATGAGCAGTTCTTC
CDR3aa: CSVEDSFANNEQFF

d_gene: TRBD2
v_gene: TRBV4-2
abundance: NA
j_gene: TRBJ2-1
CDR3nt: TGTGCCAGCAGCCAGACCGGGACTAGCGGGGATAACGAGCAGTTCTTC
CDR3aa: CASSQTGTSGDNEQFF

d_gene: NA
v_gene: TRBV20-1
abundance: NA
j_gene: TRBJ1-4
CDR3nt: TGCAGTGCTAGTGATTTCGAGGGATTTGAAACTAATGAAAAACTGTTTTTT
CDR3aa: CSASDFEGFETNEKLFF